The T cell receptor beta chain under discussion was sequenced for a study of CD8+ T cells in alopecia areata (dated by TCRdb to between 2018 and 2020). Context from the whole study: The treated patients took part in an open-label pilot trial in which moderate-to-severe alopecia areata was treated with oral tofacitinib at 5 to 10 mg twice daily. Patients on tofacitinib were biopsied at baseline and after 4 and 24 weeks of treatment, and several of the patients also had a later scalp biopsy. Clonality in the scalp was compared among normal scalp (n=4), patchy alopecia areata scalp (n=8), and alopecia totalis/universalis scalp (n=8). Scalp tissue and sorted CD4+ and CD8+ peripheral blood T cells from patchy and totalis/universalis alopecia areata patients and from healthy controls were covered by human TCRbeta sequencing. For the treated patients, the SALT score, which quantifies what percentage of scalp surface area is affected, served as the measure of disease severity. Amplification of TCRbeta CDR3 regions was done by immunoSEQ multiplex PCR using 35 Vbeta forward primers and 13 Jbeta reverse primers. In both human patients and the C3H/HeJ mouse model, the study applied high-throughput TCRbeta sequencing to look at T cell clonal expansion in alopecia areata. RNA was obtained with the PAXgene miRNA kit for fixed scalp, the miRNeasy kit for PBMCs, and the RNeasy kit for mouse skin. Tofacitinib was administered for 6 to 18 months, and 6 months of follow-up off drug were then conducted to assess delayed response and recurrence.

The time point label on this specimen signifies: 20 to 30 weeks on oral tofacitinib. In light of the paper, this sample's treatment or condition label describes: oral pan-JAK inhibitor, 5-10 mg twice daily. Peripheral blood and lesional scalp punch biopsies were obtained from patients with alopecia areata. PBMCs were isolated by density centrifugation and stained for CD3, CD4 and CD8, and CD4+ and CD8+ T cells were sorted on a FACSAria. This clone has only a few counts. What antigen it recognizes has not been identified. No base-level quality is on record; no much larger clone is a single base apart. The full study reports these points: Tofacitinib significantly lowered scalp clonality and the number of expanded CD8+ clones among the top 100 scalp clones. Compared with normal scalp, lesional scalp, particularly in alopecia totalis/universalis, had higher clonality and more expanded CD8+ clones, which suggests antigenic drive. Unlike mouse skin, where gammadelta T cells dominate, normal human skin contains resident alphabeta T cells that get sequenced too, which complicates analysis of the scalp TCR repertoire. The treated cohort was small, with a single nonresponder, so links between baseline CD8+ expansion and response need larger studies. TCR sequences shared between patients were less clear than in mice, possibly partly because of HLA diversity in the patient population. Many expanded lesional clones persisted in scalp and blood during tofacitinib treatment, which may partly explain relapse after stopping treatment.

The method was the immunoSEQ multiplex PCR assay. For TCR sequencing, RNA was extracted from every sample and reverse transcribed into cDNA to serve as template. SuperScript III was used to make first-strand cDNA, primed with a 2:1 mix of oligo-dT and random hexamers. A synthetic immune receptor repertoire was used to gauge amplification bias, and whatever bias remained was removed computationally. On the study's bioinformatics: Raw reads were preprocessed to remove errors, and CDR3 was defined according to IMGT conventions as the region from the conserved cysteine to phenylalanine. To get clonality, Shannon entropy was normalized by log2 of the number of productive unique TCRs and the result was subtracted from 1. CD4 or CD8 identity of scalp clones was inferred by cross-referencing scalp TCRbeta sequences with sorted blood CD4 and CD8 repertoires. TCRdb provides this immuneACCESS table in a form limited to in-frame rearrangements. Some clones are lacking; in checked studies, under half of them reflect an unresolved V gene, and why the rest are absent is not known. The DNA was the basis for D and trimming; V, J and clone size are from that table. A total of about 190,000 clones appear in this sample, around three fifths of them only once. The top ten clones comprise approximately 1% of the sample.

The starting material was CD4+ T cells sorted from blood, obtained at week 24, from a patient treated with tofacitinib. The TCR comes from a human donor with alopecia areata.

CDR3 reads: CASSTYPGQSYEQYF. The nucleotides are TGCGCCAGCAGCACCTATCCGGGACAGTCCTACGAGCAGTACTTC. The V and J genes are TRBV5-1 and TRBJ2-7; 7 junctional bases match TRBD1. The CDR3 sequence holds 15 residues, the cysteine and phenylalanine included. Left in the record is the CDR3 DNA by itself, 45 bases read in frame from the first base. V has 4 bases trimmed and J has 1 base trimmed; junction bases matching no gene number 8. The germline V gene yields SGHRS for CDR1 and YFSETQ for CDR2.